The following is a T cell receptor (beta chain) sequence with its context. Its antigen is not yet known. One base away there is no much larger clone; base qualities are not given. Graves' hyperthyroidism was defined as stable when no progression to ophthalmopathy occurred over 18 months of follow-up. Hyperthyroidism patients were newly diagnosed, with disease duration under 2 months, and aged 18 to 65 years. Exclusion was applied to patients with uncontrolled infections, other autoimmune diseases, pregnancy or lactation. Diagnoses were established on the basis of clinical symptoms, serum thyroxine and TRAb, thyroid ultrasound, and orbital computed tomography. PBMCs were separated from around 9.1 ml of fresh peripheral blood using Ficoll-Paque density gradient centrifugation. Total RNA was extracted with Trizol reagent, and quality was checked on an Agilent 2100 Bioanalyzer. TCR beta CDR3 regions were amplified from RNA transcripts. A first-round RT-PCR of the TCR CDR3 used the HTBI primer set with the Qiagen OneStep RT-PCR kit. The libraries were constructed in a second round of multiplex PCR and then size-selected and purified. Sequencing of the libraries was done on an Illumina HiSeq2000 using paired-end 100 bp reads. In the paper's pipeline: SOAPnuke was used to process the raw data, with reads discarded if the reads contained adapters or uncalled bases, had a mean Phred below 15, or lacked an exact constant-primer or identifier match. High-quality paired reads were merged using COPE v1.2.5, and each unique nucleotide sequence was defined as a clonotype. Clonotypes were aligned to IMGT TRBV, TRBD and TRBJ reference segments using MiTCR v1.1. Analysis was restricted to V-J combinations with a frequency above 0.0001, which covered 98% to 99.2% of repertoires. A TCS score was defined as the ratio between F50 (clonal expansion) and ExV (chaos), using BLOSUM62-based TCRdist between CDR3 peptides within each V-J. Welch's t-statistics and random forest reduced around 520 V-J features to 10 to 15, which were used in a naive Bayes classifier (R e1071). TCRdb reanalyzed the raw reads on its own, using fastp at Q25 for trimming and MiXCR for clone calling, and kept in-frame beta chains. Rows with one shared CDR3 protein collapse into an entry with the most common genes and DNA. These V and J calls derive from TCRdb rather than the authors' analysis. The sample contains roughly 300,000 distinct CDR3 sequences, roughly 20% of them found a single time. The ten largest account for under 55% of the sample.

This record belongs to a study of T cells in Graves' hyperthyroidism and ophthalmopathy (dated by TCRdb to the late 2010s). For the study in its entirety: Peripheral blood was sampled at the time of initial diagnosis, prior to any treatment. For training and testing, the approximately 97 patients in the discovery cohort were randomly divided in a 7:3 ratio. Prospective prediction of ophthalmopathy was tested in an independent validation cohort of about 19 hyperthyroidism patients and 17 patients who later progressed to ophthalmopathy. To identify distinguishing TCR V-J signatures, a discovery cohort of about 100 patients was used, comprising approximately 40 with Graves' ophthalmopathy and around 60 with stable Graves' hyperthyroidism. Thyroid tissue and blood T-cell repertoires from several Graves' hyperthyroidism patients were also compared in the study. The paper describes TCR Vbeta CDR3 sequencing of more than 120 peripheral blood samples, made up of approximately 40 ophthalmopathy patients, 70 to 75 hyperthyroidism patients and some 17 progressor patients. After blood sampling, hyperthyroidism patients were treated with methimazole at a starting dose of 30 mg daily, and ophthalmopathy patients were treated with high-dose intravenous methylprednisolone.

The V and J ends are trimmed by 4 bases and 4 bases, leaving 10 bases between them. Inclusive of the bounding cysteine and phenylalanine, the CDR3 is 13 residues long. Solely the CDR3 DNA is kept, with 39 bases framed from the first base. According to the germline V gene, CDR1 reads SQVTM and CDR2 reads ANQGSEA. General conclusions and limits of the study: In validation, the model predicted progression to ophthalmopathy a median of approximately 6.3 months before onset, with around 70% sensitivity and roughly 73% specificity. A 13 V-J signature model separated ophthalmopathy from stable hyperthyroidism, with 87.88% sensitivity and approximately 81% specificity in cross-validation and 80%/75% in testing. No statistical method was used to set the sample size in advance, and investigators knew the group allocation. Most expanded thyroid clonotypes (frequency above 0.001) were also found in blood, which suggests that blood repertoires may mirror thyroid immune responses.

The chain was built from TRBV29-1 and TRBJ2-2; TRBD2 could be the D gene, as 5 bases match. This receptor was obtained from a woman aged 45-65 years with Graves' hyperthyroidism. The specimen was blood. Here is the DNA: TGCAGCGTTGGGCAGGCGGGCACCGGGGAGCTGTTTTTT. Translation gives CSVGQAGTGELFF.